The rows below give T cell receptor beta chains drawn from one sample of a study of blood T cell repertoires in COVID-19. Libraries were prepared by immunoSEQ multiplex PCR; TCRdb keeps only in-frame clonotypes and omits some of them. The table shows 300,000 to 450,000 clones, with about 89% occurring only once. The sequencing input was PBMCs or T cells enriched from blood (not recorded which). The receptors were gathered from a man aged 40-55 years in a cohort exposed to, infected with or recovered from COVID-19 (not recorded which). Both conserved end residues are part of each CDR3. The order of the fields is J gene, D gene, V gene, clone size, CDR3 length, CDR3 DNA, CDR3 protein. The D gene is left open where the match is weak. Only part of the rows carry a size: once, few, many, or a class if the clone is expanded.

J gene: TRBJ1-1; D gene: TRBD1; V gene: TRBV5-1; clone size: NA; CDR3 length: 13; CDR3 DNA: TGCGCCAGCGGACAGGGAAGGAACACTGAAGCTTTCTTT; CDR3 protein: CASGQGRNTEAFF
J gene: TRBJ2-6; D gene: NA; V gene: TRBV27; clone size: NA; CDR3 length: 15; CDR3 DNA: TGTGCCAGCAGTTTAATGTCAGCTGGGGCCAACGTCCTGACTTTC; CDR3 protein: CASSLMSAGANVLTF
J gene: TRBJ1-3; D gene: NA; V gene: TRBV30; clone size: NA; CDR3 length: 12; CDR3 DNA: TGTGCCTGGAGTGTACTCGGAAACACCATATATTTT; CDR3 protein: CAWSVLGNTIYF
J gene: TRBJ1-1; D gene: NA; V gene: TRBV7-2; clone size: few; CDR3 length: 12; CDR3 DNA: TGTGCCAGCAGCATACTAAGGACTGAAGCTTTCTTT; CDR3 protein: CASSILRTEAFF
J gene: TRBJ1-6; D gene: NA; V gene: TRBV3-1/TRBV3-2; clone size: many; CDR3 length: 14; CDR3 DNA: TGTGCCAGCAGCAAAAGCGAGGGGGTCTCACCCCTCCACTTT; CDR3 protein: CASSKSEGVSPLHF
J gene: TRBJ2-7; D gene: TRBD2; V gene: TRBV24-1; clone size: NA; CDR3 length: 15; CDR3 DNA: TGTGCCACCAGTGATTTGTCGGGGGGCTCCTACGAGCAGTACTTC; CDR3 protein: CATSDLSGGSYEQYF
J gene: TRBJ1-6; D gene: TRBD1; V gene: TRBV19; clone size: NA; CDR3 length: 14; CDR3 DNA: TGTGCCAGTAGTCCGGGACAGAAGAATTCACCCCTCCACTTT; CDR3 protein: CASSPGQKNSPLHF
J gene: TRBJ2-7; D gene: TRBD2; V gene: TRBV27; clone size: NA; CDR3 length: 18; CDR3 DNA: TGTGCCAGCAGTTTCCGTGCATCCCGCTGGGACTACTCCTACGAGCAGTACTTC; CDR3 protein: CASSFRASRWDYSYEQYF
J gene: TRBJ1-6; D gene: TRBD1; V gene: TRBV27; clone size: few; CDR3 length: 20; CDR3 DNA: TGTGCCAGCAGTTTCTTGCTGCGTCAGACAGGGGGCTCCTATAATTCACCCCTCCACTTT; CDR3 protein: CASSFLLRQTGGSYNSPLHF
J gene: TRBJ1-2; D gene: TRBD1; V gene: TRBV27; clone size: NA; CDR3 length: 13; CDR3 DNA: TGTGCCAGCAGTTTGACAGGGCCGGGTGGCTACACCTTC; CDR3 protein: CASSLTGPGGYTF
J gene: TRBJ2-1; D gene: TRBD2; V gene: TRBV19; clone size: NA; CDR3 length: 20; CDR3 DNA: TGTGCCAGTAGTATAGGGTCTGTTACTAGCGGGAGTGGTTTATACAATGAGCAGTTCTTC; CDR3 protein: CASSIGSVTSGSGLYNEQFF
J gene: TRBJ2-5; D gene: NA; V gene: TRBV19; clone size: NA; CDR3 length: 12; CDR3 DNA: TGTGCCAGCAGACATAGCCAAGAGACCCAGTACTTC; CDR3 protein: CASRHSQETQYF
J gene: TRBJ2-5; D gene: NA; V gene: TRBV5-5; clone size: once; CDR3 length: 16; CDR3 DNA: TGTGCCAGCAGCTTGGCCGGGACTCCCATTCAAGAGACCCAGTACTTC; CDR3 protein: CASSLAGTPIQETQYF
J gene: TRBJ2-1; D gene: TRBD1; V gene: TRBV7-2; clone size: NA; CDR3 length: 17; CDR3 DNA: TGTGCCAGCAGCAGACAGGGGCTACTCAACTCCTACAATGAGCAGTTCTTC; CDR3 protein: CASSRQGLLNSYNEQFF
J gene: TRBJ1-5; D gene: TRBD1; V gene: TRBV6-5; clone size: few; CDR3 length: 14; CDR3 DNA: TGTGCCAGCAGCCGTCGGACAGGGAGTCAGCCCCAGCATTTT; CDR3 protein: CASSRRTGSQPQHF
J gene: TRBJ1-2; D gene: NA; V gene: TRBV9; clone size: NA; CDR3 length: 14; CDR3 DNA: TGTGCCAGCAGCCCGTGGACAGCCGGAGTAGGCTACACCTTC; CDR3 protein: CASSPWTAGVGYTF
J gene: TRBJ2-2; D gene: TRBD1; V gene: TRBV25-1; clone size: NA; CDR3 length: 16; CDR3 DNA: TGTGCCAGCAGTGATCCCCGGACAGGTCGCACCGGGGAGCTGTTTTTT; CDR3 protein: CASSDPRTGRTGELFF
J gene: TRBJ1-6; D gene: NA; V gene: TRBV6-5; clone size: NA; CDR3 length: 16; CDR3 DNA: TGTGCCAGCAGTTACTCAGGCCAGGGGCGGGGGTCACCCCTCCACTTT; CDR3 protein: CASSYSGQGRGSPLHF
J gene: TRBJ2-3; D gene: TRBD2; V gene: TRBV7-3; clone size: NA; CDR3 length: 15; CDR3 DNA: TGTGCCAGCAGCTTAACGGACGGGGGGAGAGATACGCAGTATTTT; CDR3 protein: CASSLTDGGRDTQYF
J gene: TRBJ1-1; D gene: TRBD1; V gene: TRBV10-3; clone size: NA; CDR3 length: 17; CDR3 DNA: TGTGCCATCAGTGAGTTTCGGGACAGACTTTCTAGCACTGAAGCTTTCTTT; CDR3 protein: CAISEFRDRLSSTEAFF
J gene: TRBJ2-1; D gene: TRBD2; V gene: TRBV5-1; clone size: NA; CDR3 length: 16; CDR3 DNA: TGCGCCAGCAGCTTGGGGGGACTAGCTGACTACAATGAGCAGTTCTTC; CDR3 protein: CASSLGGLADYNEQFF
J gene: TRBJ1-2; D gene: TRBD1; V gene: TRBV18; clone size: NA; CDR3 length: 15; CDR3 DNA: TGTGCCAGCTCGCCAACGGGACAGGGCAACTATGGCTACACCTTC; CDR3 protein: CASSPTGQGNYGYTF
J gene: TRBJ2-3; D gene: TRBD1; V gene: TRBV19; clone size: NA; CDR3 length: 15; CDR3 DNA: TGTGCCAGTAGTAGACAAACAGGGGTCGGAGATACGCAGTATTTT; CDR3 protein: CASSRQTGVGDTQYF
J gene: TRBJ2-1; D gene: TRBD2; V gene: TRBV11-3; clone size: NA; CDR3 length: 16; CDR3 DNA: TGTGCCAGCAGCTTAGATGGGCTAGCGGGATACAATGAGCAGTTCTTC; CDR3 protein: CASSLDGLAGYNEQFF
J gene: TRBJ1-2; D gene: TRBD1; V gene: TRBV5-1; clone size: few; CDR3 length: 17; CDR3 DNA: TGCGCCAGCAGTCGCATGCCGGGACAGACTTCTAACTATGGCTACACCTTC; CDR3 protein: CASSRMPGQTSNYGYTF
J gene: TRBJ2-7; D gene: TRBD2; V gene: TRBV6-5; clone size: NA; CDR3 length: 14; CDR3 DNA: TGTGCCAGCAGGACCCGGACTAGCGGGAGCGAGCAGTACTTC; CDR3 protein: CASRTRTSGSEQYF
J gene: TRBJ2-3; D gene: TRBD1; V gene: TRBV27; clone size: few; CDR3 length: 15; CDR3 DNA: TGTGCCAGCAGTACCCGGGACAGGGGCCCAGATACGCAGTATTTT; CDR3 protein: CASSTRDRGPDTQYF
J gene: TRBJ1-6; D gene: TRBD1; V gene: TRBV5-1; clone size: NA; CDR3 length: 16; CDR3 DNA: TGCGCCAGCAGCAAATCGACAGGGGTCAATAATTCACCCCTCCACTTT; CDR3 protein: CASSKSTGVNNSPLHF
J gene: TRBJ1-2; D gene: TRBD1; V gene: TRBV6-5; clone size: NA; CDR3 length: 13; CDR3 DNA: TGTGCCAGCAGACCGGGACAGGGGGCCCACTACACCTTC; CDR3 protein: CASRPGQGAHYTF
J gene: TRBJ2-1; D gene: TRBD1; V gene: TRBV27; clone size: NA; CDR3 length: 16; CDR3 DNA: TGTGCCAGCAGTCAAGTATCGGGACAGGACTACAATGAGCAGTTCTTC; CDR3 protein: CASSQVSGQDYNEQFF
J gene: TRBJ2-7; D gene: TRBD1; V gene: TRBV7-2; clone size: NA; CDR3 length: 16; CDR3 DNA: TGTGCCAGCAGCTGGAGGCCAGGACAGGGAGGATACGAGCAGTACTTC; CDR3 protein: CASSWRPGQGGYEQYF
J gene: TRBJ2-1; D gene: TRBD2; V gene: TRBV7-9; clone size: NA; CDR3 length: 15; CDR3 DNA: TGTGCCAGCAGCTTGACTAGCGATCCATACAATGAGCAGTTCTTC; CDR3 protein: CASSLTSDPYNEQFF
J gene: TRBJ1-1; D gene: NA; V gene: TRBV5-1; clone size: NA; CDR3 length: 17; CDR3 DNA: TGCGCCAGCACCGAGCTGGGGGCAGCTAATTTGAACACTGAAGCTTTCTTT; CDR3 protein: CASTELGAANLNTEAFF
J gene: TRBJ2-5; D gene: NA; V gene: TRBV7-9; clone size: NA; CDR3 length: 14; CDR3 DNA: TGTGCCAGCAGCTTAGCTCTGAACTTGGAGACCCAGTACTTC; CDR3 protein: CASSLALNLETQYF
J gene: TRBJ2-7; D gene: NA; V gene: TRBV29-1; clone size: once; CDR3 length: 13; CDR3 DNA: TGCAGCGTTGAGGTTAGCGGCTCCTACGAGCAGTACTTC; CDR3 protein: CSVEVSGSYEQYF
J gene: TRBJ2-5; D gene: TRBD2; V gene: TRBV18; clone size: NA; CDR3 length: 18; CDR3 DNA: TGTGCCAGCTCACCACGACTAGCGGGAGACGGGTACCAAGAGACCCAGTACTTC; CDR3 protein: CASSPRLAGDGYQETQYF
J gene: TRBJ1-2; D gene: NA; V gene: TRBV6-1; clone size: few; CDR3 length: 13; CDR3 DNA: TGTGCCAGCAGTGAAGAAGCAATCTATGGCTACACCTTC; CDR3 protein: CASSEEAIYGYTF
J gene: TRBJ2-7; D gene: TRBD1; V gene: TRBV5-8; clone size: NA; CDR3 length: 14; CDR3 DNA: TGTGCCAGCAGCTTGCTGGGACAGTCCTACGAGCAGTACTTC; CDR3 protein: CASSLLGQSYEQYF
J gene: TRBJ2-3; D gene: TRBD2; V gene: TRBV10-3; clone size: NA; CDR3 length: 13; CDR3 DNA: TGTGCCATCAGGACTAGCGGGACAGATACGCAGTATTTT; CDR3 protein: CAIRTSGTDTQYF
J gene: TRBJ1-1; D gene: NA; V gene: TRBV6-1; clone size: NA; CDR3 length: 15; CDR3 DNA: TGTGCCAGCAGTGACCAGACAGCTGCGGCCACTGAAGCTTTCTTT; CDR3 protein: CASSDQTAAATEAFF
J gene: TRBJ1-2; D gene: TRBD1; V gene: TRBV5-1; clone size: NA; CDR3 length: 15; CDR3 DNA: TGCGCCAGCATGCCTGGGACAGGGGTAAACTATGGCTACACCTTC; CDR3 protein: CASMPGTGVNYGYTF